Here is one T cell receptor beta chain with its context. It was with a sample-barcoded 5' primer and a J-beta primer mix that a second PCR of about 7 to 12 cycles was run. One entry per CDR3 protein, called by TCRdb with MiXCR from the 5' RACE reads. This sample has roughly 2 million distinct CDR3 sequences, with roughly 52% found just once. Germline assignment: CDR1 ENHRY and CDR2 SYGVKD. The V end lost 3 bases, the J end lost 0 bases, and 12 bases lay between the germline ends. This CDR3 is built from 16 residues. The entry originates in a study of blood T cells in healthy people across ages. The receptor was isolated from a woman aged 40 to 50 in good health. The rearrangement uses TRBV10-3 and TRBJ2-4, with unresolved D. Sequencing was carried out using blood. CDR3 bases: TGTGCCATCAGTGATTACGGACCGGGAGCCAAAAACATTCAGTACTTC. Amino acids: CAISDYGPGAKNIQYF.